This T cell receptor beta chain was sequenced in a study of blood T cells in healthy people across ages. The sample providers were healthy Caucasian people from Russia, aged roughly 6 to 90. The study isolated at least 7 million PBMCs from each sample. Germline V CDR1 and CDR2: DFQATT, SNEGSKA (reference sequence). V shed 2 bases and J shed 5 bases, with 10 bases lying between them. The CDR3 runs to 13 residues. The second PCR ran roughly 7 to 11 cycles with a sample-barcoded 5' primer and J-beta primers. A template-switch adaptor that had 12 random nucleotides put a tag on each cDNA molecule. One entry per CDR3 protein, called by TCRdb with MiXCR from the 5' RACE reads. This table has about 640,000 distinct CDR3 sequences, around 38% appearing once.

The chain recombines TRBV20-1 with TRBJ2-1; possible D gene TRBD2, 7 bases. The receptor was derived from a man at least 80 years old in good health. Input material: blood. The CDR3 region is CSARRGGDNEQFF. The CDR3 DNA reads as TGCAGTGCTAGAAGGGGGGGAGACAATGAGCAGTTCTTC.